One TCR beta chain is described in this entry. Repertoires were generated with immunoSEQ multiplex PCR, while TCRdb's copy carries only in-frame clones and drops some. Here the sample spans 150,000 to 200,000 clones, over 85% being singletons. The record originates from a study of control samples from healthy donors and cancer patients. The TCR originated in a man aged 30 to 39 in good health. The specimen sequenced was blood.

CDR3 nucleotides: TGTGCCAGCAGCGGACAGGGGGCAGGGAATGAAAAACTGTTTTTT. Translating gives CASSGQGAGNEKLFF. The V gene is TRBV9, the J gene TRBJ1-4; 10 bases fit TRBD1. The CDR3 extends over 15 amino acids. The germline V gene encodes CDR1 SGDLS and CDR2 YYNGEE. J lost 5 bases, V lost 3 bases, and 4 bases had no gene match.